This is a list of T cell receptor beta chains from one sample in a study of T-cell reconstitution after alpha-beta-depleted transplantation in children. In TCRdb, the PCR reads were re-called with MiXCR into one record per CDR3 protein. The data show approximately 500,000 distinct CDR3 sequences, 25% to 30% seen once. The material sequenced was PBMCs, taken before TCRalphabeta/CD19-depleted stem cell transplant. These receptors originate from a boy less than two years old with Wiskott-Aldrich syndrome, due to receive a stem cell transplant. CDR3s include the opening cysteine and the closing phenylalanine or tryptophan. The D gene is left open where the match is weak. The size field is filled for only some rows; it gives once, few, many or a size class.

v_gene	j_gene	abundance	len	d_gene	CDR3nt	CDR3aa
TRBV2	TRBJ2-1	few	16	TRBD2	TGTGCCAGCAGTGAAGCCTCGGCGGGAGCGTACAATGAGCAGTTCTTC	CASSEASAGAYNEQFF
TRBV25-1	TRBJ2-1	few	15	NA	TGTGCCAGCAGTGAAGGGGCAGCGCTCTACAATGAGCAGTTCTTC	CASSEGAALYNEQFF
TRBV20-1	TRBJ2-1	NA	12	NA	TGCAGTGCTAGTGGATTAGGAAATGAGCAGTTCTTC	CSASGLGNEQFF
TRBV20-1	TRBJ2-5	NA	13	NA	TGCAGTGCCGGACGGCAACAGCAAGAGACCCAGTACTTC	CSAGRQQQETQYF
TRBV20-1	TRBJ2-4	NA	13	NA	TGCAGTGCTGGGGGACGGGGCCAGAACATTCAGTACTTC	CSAGGRGQNIQYF
TRBV5-1	TRBJ1-1	NA	17	TRBD1	TGCGCCAGCAGTACCGGGACAGGGGGCCTTGTGAACACTGAAGCTTTCTTT	CASSTGTGGLVNTEAFF
TRBV5-1	TRBJ2-7	few	15	TRBD1	TGCGCCAGCAGCAAGACAGGGGCCATCGCGTACGAGCAGTACTTC	CASSKTGAIAYEQYF
TRBV5-1	TRBJ1-1	NA	14	NA	TGCGCCAGCAGCTTCGGGGCGCGGAACACTGAAGCTTTCTTT	CASSFGARNTEAFF
TRBV27	TRBJ2-7	NA	17	TRBD1	TGTGCCAGCAGACCATTCAGGGGGTCAAACGGGAAGTACGAGCAGTACTTC	CASRPFRGSNGKYEQYF
TRBV12-3/TRBV12-4	TRBJ2-5	NA	13	NA	TGTGCCAGCAGTTTCGACGGCATAGAGACCCAGTACTTC	CASSFDGIETQYF
TRBV10-3	TRBJ2-1	few	19	TRBD1	TGTGCCATCAGTGAGATGCCGGACAGGGATACCGGAGCCTACAATGAGCAGTTCTTC	CAISEMPDRDTGAYNEQFF
TRBV9	TRBJ2-1	few	15	NA	TGTGCCAGCAGCGCCTCCCAGAGGGTAGACAATGAGCAGTTCTTC	CASSASQRVDNEQFF
TRBV5-1	TRBJ2-1	NA	13	NA	TGCGCCAGCAGCTCCCTCGACCTTGGCGAGCAGTTCTTC	CASSSLDLGEQFF
TRBV10-3	TRBJ2-2	many	12	NA	TGTGCCGGGGCGGGAAGCACCGGGGAGCTGTTTTTT	CAGAGSTGELFF
TRBV5-1	TRBJ2-1	few	14	NA	TGCGCCAGCAGCTCATGGATGGGGGGCAGGGAGCAGTTCTTC	CASSSWMGGREQFF
TRBV28	TRBJ1-6	once	14	NA	TGTGCCAGCAGCCAGAACACAGATAATTCACCCCTCCACTTT	CASSQNTDNSPLHF
TRBV21-1	TRBJ2-5	few	17	NA	TGTGCCAGCAGAACTAAAATCCATACGGGACACCAAGAGACCCAGTACTTC	CASRTKIHTGHQETQYF
TRBV7-7	TRBJ2-3	few	15	NA	TGTGCCAGCAGCCCGCAACGGACCACTTTAGATACGCAGTATTTT	CASSPQRTTLDTQYF
TRBV2	TRBJ2-7	NA	15	TRBD2	TGTGCCAGCAGAGGACTAGCGGGAGGTTCCTACGAGCAGTACTTC	CASRGLAGGSYEQYF
TRBV24-1	TRBJ2-1	few	16	NA	TGTGCCACCAGTGATTTTAGAGGAGGGCGCGTGGATGAGCAGTTCTTC	CATSDFRGGRVDEQFF
TRBV3-1	TRBJ2-5	few	16	TRBD1	TGTGCCAGCAGCCAAGGAAGAACAGGGGGTGGAGAGACCCAGTACTTC	CASSQGRTGGGETQYF
TRBV12-3/TRBV12-4	TRBJ2-3	NA	13	NA	TGTGCCAGCAGTTGGAACCTCCCAGATACGCAGTATTTT	CASSWNLPDTQYF
TRBV9	TRBJ2-2	few	17	NA	TGTGCCAGCAGCCCATTCCCCGGACAAATGAACACCGGGGAGCTGTTTTTT	CASSPFPGQMNTGELFF
TRBV5-1	TRBJ2-1	NA	15	TRBD1	TGCGCCAGCAGCTTGGGGGACAGGGTCGAGGGACAGCAGTTCTTC	CASSLGDRVEGQQFF
TRBV2	TRBJ1-3	NA	13	NA	TGTGCCAGGAAAACAGCCTCTGGAAACACCATATATTTT	CARKTASGNTIYF
TRBV2	TRBJ2-1	NA	14	TRBD2	TGTGCCAGCAGTGGCGGGACTATTAACAATGAGCAGTTCTTC	CASSGGTINNEQFF
TRBV5-1	TRBJ2-3	NA	17	TRBD2	TGCGCCAGCAGCCTACGGACCGGGACTAGGCAGCCAAAAACGCAGTATTTT	CASSLRTGTRQPKTQYF
TRBV7-9	TRBJ2-2	NA	12	NA	TGTGCCAGCGACGTCGGTCTAGCGGAGCTGTTTTTT	CASDVGLAELFF
TRBV29-1	TRBJ1-2	NA	14	TRBD1	TGCAGCGGCCAGAGCGGGACAGGGGAAGATGGCTACACCTTC	CSGQSGTGEDGYTF
TRBV5-1	TRBJ2-7	few	14	TRBD1	TGCGCCAGCAGTTACACAGGGGCCATCTACGAGCAGTACTTC	CASSYTGAIYEQYF
TRBV7-6	TRBJ2-5	NA	14	NA	TGTGCCAGCAGCTTAGCGGAGCTCCAAGAGACCCAGTACTTC	CASSLAELQETQYF
TRBV20-1	TRBJ2-2	few	14	NA	TGCAGTGCTAGAGGGGGCCCGAACACCGGGGAGCTGTTTTTT	CSARGGPNTGELFF
TRBV28	TRBJ1-6	many	14	NA	TGTGCCAGCAGTTTCGCCGGCGGTAATTCACCCCTCCACTTT	CASSFAGGNSPLHF
TRBV5-1	TRBJ2-2	NA	18	TRBD2	TGCGCCAGCAGCCCGCGGACTAGCGGGAGGGTAGTCACCGGGGAGCTGTTTTTT	CASSPRTSGRVVTGELFF
TRBV20-1	TRBJ2-1	NA	12	TRBD2	TGCAGTGCTCAAAGGACTAGCGGTGAGCAGTTCTTC	CSAQRTSGEQFF
TRBV20-1	TRBJ2-1	few	15	TRBD1	TGCAGTGCAAGACCCGGGAACAGGGGGTTGTATGAGCAGTTCTTC	CSARPGNRGLYEQFF
TRBV5-1	TRBJ2-7	few	11	NA	TGCGCCAGCAGCTATGACTACGAGCAGTACTTC	CASSYDYEQYF
TRBV5-5	TRBJ2-3	NA	14	NA	TGTGCCAGCAGCTTGCCGATTATCACAGATACGCAGTATTTT	CASSLPIITDTQYF
TRBV28	TRBJ1-1	few	12	NA	TGTGCCACCACAACGGAGTACACTGAAGCTTTCTTT	CATTTEYTEAFF
TRBV20-1	TRBJ1-2	NA	12	NA	TGCAGTGCTCCCCGGGGGCTCATCGGCTACACCTTC	CSAPRGLIGYTF
TRBV20-1	TRBJ1-5	NA	13	NA	TGCAGTGCTAGTGTGGCAGGGGATCAGCCCCAGCATTTT	CSASVAGDQPQHF
TRBV20-1	TRBJ2-7	NA	14	NA	TGCAGTGCTAGCAGTTCCCACCACTCCTACGAGCAGTACTTC	CSASSSHHSYEQYF
TRBV5-1	TRBJ1-1	NA	15	NA	TGCGCCAGCAGCTTGGCCGGGAGTGGTGTCACTGAAGCTTTCTTT	CASSLAGSGVTEAFF
TRBV18	TRBJ1-2	few	15	NA	TGTGCCAGCTCACCCTTGCCGGGCCGCTTTTTGGGCTACACCTTC	CASSPLPGRFLGYTF
TRBV27	TRBJ2-4	NA	15	NA	TGTGCCAGCAGCGAGAGGGGGAGTAGGAAAAACATTCAGTACTTC	CASSERGSRKNIQYF
TRBV27	TRBJ2-2	few	15	NA	TGTGCCAGCAGTTTCCTCCCCCTGAACACCGGGGAGCTGTTTTTT	CASSFLPLNTGELFF
TRBV20-1	TRBJ2-3	NA	10	NA	TGCAGTGCTGCTCGAGATACGCAGTATTTT	CSAARDTQYF
TRBV10-2	TRBJ2-4	NA	13	NA	TGCGCCAGCAGTGAGAGGGGCAAAAACATTCAGTACTTC	CASSERGKNIQYF